The entry below gives a single T cell receptor (beta chain) sequence along with its context. The sample originates from a study of blood T cell repertoires in COVID-19. Overall study context: Collection of acute and convalescent COVID-19 samples took place in the United States, Italy and Spain.

The authors' processing: From reference gene primer amplification, estimates of nucleated cell counts were derived. TCRdb keeps only in-frame clones here, not all; method: immunoSEQ multiplex PCR. The V and J calls and the clone size are those of that table, but D and trimming were determined from the DNA. The repertoire holds approximately 54,000 clones, with 86% as singletons. The CDR3 totals 15 residues. V lost 5 bases and J lost 0, with 10 bases in between. The germline gives CDR1 SGHTA, CDR2 FQGNSA. This chain connects TRBV7-2 to TRBJ2-2; D might be TRBD2 (6 bases). The specimen sequenced was peripheral blood. The source is a man of 80 years or more with active COVID-19. CDR3 bases: TGTGCCAGCAGCCCTGGCGGGGCGAACACCGGGGAGCTGTTTTTT. Amino acid sequence: CASSPGGANTGELFF.